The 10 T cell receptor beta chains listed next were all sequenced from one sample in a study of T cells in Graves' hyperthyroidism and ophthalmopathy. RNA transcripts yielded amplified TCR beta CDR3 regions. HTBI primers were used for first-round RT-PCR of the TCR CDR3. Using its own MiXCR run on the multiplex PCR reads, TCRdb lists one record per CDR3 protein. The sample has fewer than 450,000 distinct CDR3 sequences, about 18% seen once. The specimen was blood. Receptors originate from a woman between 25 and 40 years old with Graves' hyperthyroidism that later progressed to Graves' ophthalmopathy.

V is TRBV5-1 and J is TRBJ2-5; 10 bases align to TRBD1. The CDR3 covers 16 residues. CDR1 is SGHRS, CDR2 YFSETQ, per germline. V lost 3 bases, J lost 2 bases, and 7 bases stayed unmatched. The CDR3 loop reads CASSWTTGGLQETQYF. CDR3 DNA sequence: TGCGCCAGCAGCTGGACGACAGGGGGCTTACAAGAGACCCAGTACTTC.

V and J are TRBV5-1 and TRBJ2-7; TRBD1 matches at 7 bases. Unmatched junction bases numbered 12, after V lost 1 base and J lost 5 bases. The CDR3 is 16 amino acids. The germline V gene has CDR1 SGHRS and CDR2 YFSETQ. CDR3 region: CASSLSSRDSGHEQYV. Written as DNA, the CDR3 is TGCGCCAGCAGCTTGAGTTCCCGGGACAGCGGCCACGAGCAGTACGTC.

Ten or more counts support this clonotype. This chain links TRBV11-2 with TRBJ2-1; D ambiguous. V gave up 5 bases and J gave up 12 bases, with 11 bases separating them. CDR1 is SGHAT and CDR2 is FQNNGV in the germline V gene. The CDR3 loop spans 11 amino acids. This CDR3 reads CASSREERQFF. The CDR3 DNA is TGTGCCAGCAGCCGTGAAGAGCGGCAGTTCTTC.

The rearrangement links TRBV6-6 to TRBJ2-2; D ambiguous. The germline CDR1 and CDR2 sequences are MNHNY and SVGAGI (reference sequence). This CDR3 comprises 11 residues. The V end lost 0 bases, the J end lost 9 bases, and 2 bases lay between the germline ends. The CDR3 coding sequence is TGTGCCAGCAGTTACTCGTGGGAGCTGTTTTTT. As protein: CASSYSWELFF.

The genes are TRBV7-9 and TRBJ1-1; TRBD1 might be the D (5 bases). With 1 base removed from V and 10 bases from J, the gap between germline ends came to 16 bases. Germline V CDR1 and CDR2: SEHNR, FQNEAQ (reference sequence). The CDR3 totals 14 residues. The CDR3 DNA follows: TGTGCCAGCAGCTTAGTGTGGGGGAAGGTAGGAGCTTTCTTT. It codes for CASSLVWGKVGAFF.

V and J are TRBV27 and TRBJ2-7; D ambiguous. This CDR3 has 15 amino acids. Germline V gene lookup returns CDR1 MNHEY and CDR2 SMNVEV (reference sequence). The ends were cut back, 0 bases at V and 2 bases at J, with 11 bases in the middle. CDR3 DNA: TGTGCCAGCAGTTTATCCCGCGCTACTACCTACGAGCAGTACTTC. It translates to CASSLSRATTYEQYF.

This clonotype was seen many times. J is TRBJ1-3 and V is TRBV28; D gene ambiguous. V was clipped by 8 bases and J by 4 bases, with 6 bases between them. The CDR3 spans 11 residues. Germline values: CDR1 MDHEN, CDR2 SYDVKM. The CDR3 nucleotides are TGTGCCAGCGTGATAGGAAACACCATATATTTT. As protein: CASVIGNTIYF.

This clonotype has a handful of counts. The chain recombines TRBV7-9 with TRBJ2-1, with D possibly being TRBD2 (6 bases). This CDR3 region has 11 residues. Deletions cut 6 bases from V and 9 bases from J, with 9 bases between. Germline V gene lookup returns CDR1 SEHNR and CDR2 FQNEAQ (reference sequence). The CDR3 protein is CASRRDGEQFF. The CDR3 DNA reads TGTGCCAGCAGGCGGGATGGTGAGCAGTTCTTC.

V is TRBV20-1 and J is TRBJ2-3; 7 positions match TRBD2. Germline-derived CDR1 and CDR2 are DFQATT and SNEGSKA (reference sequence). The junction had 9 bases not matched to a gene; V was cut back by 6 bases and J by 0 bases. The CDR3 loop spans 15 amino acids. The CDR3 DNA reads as TGCAGTGCAACCCGGGACTATCTTAGCACAGATACGCAGTATTTT. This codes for CSATRDYLSTDTQYF.

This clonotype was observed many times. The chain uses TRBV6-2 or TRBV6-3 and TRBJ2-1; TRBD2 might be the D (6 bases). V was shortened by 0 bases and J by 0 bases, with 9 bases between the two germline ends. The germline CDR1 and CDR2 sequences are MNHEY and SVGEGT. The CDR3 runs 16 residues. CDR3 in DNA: TGTGCCAGCAGTTACTCGGCGGGGAGCTCCTACAATGAGCAGTTCTTC. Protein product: CASSYSAGSSYNEQFF.